This T cell receptor (beta chain) was sequenced in a study of blood T cells in healthy people across ages. Findings of the study overall: The CMV status of each donor remained undetermined, and this could have confounded shifts in expanded clonotypes.

J was trimmed by 7 bases and V by 2 bases; bases with no gene match: 6. This CDR3 is 15 amino acids long. Germline lookup yields CDR1 SGHTA and CDR2 FQGNSA. Primed by a sample-barcoded 5' primer and a J-beta primer mix, a second PCR proceeded for 7 to 11 cycles. TCRdb re-analysed the 5' RACE reads in MiXCR, keeping a single row per CDR3 protein. Here the sample spans 1.5 million to 2 million distinct CDR3 sequences, around 42% being singletons. Per sample, a minimum of 6 million PBMCs were isolated. As for this clonotype: As yet, its antigen is unknown.

The sequenced sample was blood. The source of this sequence is a human donor in good health. J is TRBJ2-1 and V is TRBV7-2, with 9 nucleotides matching TRBD2. The CDR3 here is CASSLLSGGFNEQFF. CDR3 DNA: TGTGCCAGCAGCTTACTGAGCGGGGGGTTTAATGAGCAGTTCTTC.